One and the same sample provided the 21 T cell receptor beta chains below, sequenced in a study of CD8 T cells in Susac syndrome. An amount of RNA that ranged from roughly 0.5 to 1 ug was reverse transcribed with random hexamers. A single record per CDR3 protein comes from TCRdb applying MiXCR to the immunoSEQ multiplex PCR reads. The profile shows 120,000 or so distinct CDR3 sequences, approximately 96% of them singletons. The sequencing sample was made of CD8+ T cells from PBMCs. The receptors here all came from a human donor with Susac syndrome.

The V gene is TRBV12-3 or TRBV12-4, the J gene TRBJ2-7; TRBD1 matches at 7 bases. The CDR3 is made up of 15 amino acids. V lost 6 bases, J lost 3 bases, and 11 bases stayed unmatched. The CDR3 sequence: CASSYEMGQYYEQYF. CDR3 nucleotides: TGTGCCAGCAGCTATGAGATGGGACAGTACTACGAGCAGTACTTC.

This chain uses TRBV25-1 with TRBJ1-2; D is ambiguous. The CDR3 spans 13 residues. V lost 2 bases and J 4 bases, leaving 8 bases between the germline ends. Germline CDR1 is MGHDK and CDR2 is SYGVNS. The DNA for the CDR3 is TGTGCCAGCAGTGAAGCAGCCCTCTATGGCTACACCTTC. Its protein is CASSEAALYGYTF.

V usage is TRBV4-2 and J usage is TRBJ2-4, with D possibly TRBD1 on 5 matching bases. V was shortened by 0 bases and J by 0 bases, with 15 bases between the two germline ends. Germline CDR1 and CDR2: LGHNA and YNFKEQ. This CDR3 is built from 18 residues. Here the CDR3 reads CASSQDWGRYLAKNIQYF. The DNA for the CDR3 is TGTGCCAGCAGCCAAGATTGGGGCCGGTATCTAGCCAAAAACATTCAGTACTTC.

This chain uses TRBV4-3 with TRBJ2-6; D may be TRBD1 (6 bases). The CDR3 extends over 16 amino acids. In germline, CDR1 is LGHNA, CDR2 YSLEER. Trimming left V 5 bases short and J 0 bases short, with 11 bases between. In nucleotides, the CDR3 is TGCGCCAGCAGCACAACAGGGAGCTCTGGGGCCAACGTCCTGACTTTC. This sequence encodes CASSTTGSSGANVLTF.

CDR3 residues: CASRQLTGTDTQYF. The DNA of the CDR3 is TGTGCCAGCAGGCAACTGACGGGGACAGATACGCAGTATTTT. The chain carries TRBV5-6 and TRBJ2-3; tentatively, D is TRBD2 (5 bases). The CDR3 has 14 amino acids. CDR1 and CDR2 (germline): SGHDT, YYEEEE. Trimming stripped 5 bases from V and 3 bases from J, with 13 bases between.

This rearrangement joins TRBV13 to TRBJ1-1; 8 bases align to TRBD1. Germline-derived CDR1 and CDR2 are PRHDT and FYEKMQ (reference sequence). This CDR3 has 15 amino acids. The trim removed 4 bases at V and 5 bases at J, leaving 9 bases unmatched. CDR3 sequence reads: CASSSAGGAGTEAFF. CDR3 DNA: TGTGCCAGCAGCTCCGCAGGGGGCGCGGGGACTGAAGCTTTCTTT.

The V call is TRBV29-1, the J call TRBJ1-1; D gene unclear. Germline V gene sequence: CDR1 SQVTM, CDR2 ANQGSEA. V was trimmed by 4 bases and J by 0 bases, leaving 6 bases between them. This CDR3 is built from 12 residues. CDR3 sequence reads: CSVVSVNTEAFF. Here the CDR3 DNA reads TGCAGCGTTGTGAGCGTGAACACTGAAGCTTTCTTT.

The chain carries TRBV7-6 and TRBJ2-1; 14 positions agree with TRBD2. V was clipped by 5 bases and J by 10 bases; unmatched bases: 4. This CDR3 region has 14 residues. Per germline, CDR1 SGHVS and CDR2 FNYEAQ. The CDR3 spells CASSPGLAGGEQFF. DNA of the CDR3: TGTGCCAGCAGCCCCGGACTAGCGGGAGGCGAGCAGTTCTTC. The complete variable domain, with remaining parts taken from reference TRBV7-6 and TRBJ2-1, reads GAGVSQSPRYKVTKRGQDVALRCDPISGHVSLYWYRQALGQGPEFLTYFNYEAQQDKSGLPNDRFSAERPEGSISTLTIQRTEQRDSAMYRCASSPGLAGGEQFFGPGTRLTVL.

The chain links TRBV27 to TRBJ2-7, with D possibly being TRBD1 or TRBD2 (5 bases each). Germline V lookup: CDR1 MNHEY, CDR2 SMNVEV (reference sequence). CDR3 length equals 12 residues. V lost 6 bases and J lost 4, with 10 bases in between. CDR3 coding DNA: TGTGCCAGCAGGGGGACCGCGTACGAGCAGTACTTC. This sequence encodes CASRGTAYEQYF.

In its sample, this clonotype was seen once. V is TRBV7-2 and J is TRBJ2-5, with 8 bases that match TRBD1. The CDR3 sequence is 14 residues long. Germline V gene data show CDR1 as SGHTA and CDR2 as FQGNSA. With V trimmed by 4 bases and J by 5 bases, 6 bases remained unmatched. DNA for the CDR3: TGTGCCAGCAGCTACACAGGGGGGATGGAGACCCAGTACTTC. Translation gives CASSYTGGMETQYF.

V is TRBV6-1 and J is TRBJ2-6; maybe TRBD1 (6 bases). Germline CDR1 MNHNS, CDR2 SASEGT. The CDR3 covers 15 residues. V lost 2 bases and J lost 4, with 9 bases in between. CDR3 DNA sequence: TGTGCCAGCAGTGAAAGGGGGTCCGGGGCCAACGTCCTGACTTTC. Translating gives CASSERGSGANVLTF.

CDR3 residues: CSAKGTSDYEQYF. Written as DNA, the CDR3 is TGCAGTGCTAAAGGGACTAGCGACTACGAGCAGTACTTC. The chain recombines TRBV20-1 with TRBJ2-7, with 10 bases that match TRBD2. CDR1 and CDR2 (germline): DFQATT, SNEGSKA (reference sequence). The CDR3 contains 13 residues. Germline trimming cut 4 bases from V and 3 bases from J; bases unmatched to any gene: 3.

V usage is TRBV6-5 and J usage is TRBJ2-1, with TRBD2 identical over 9 bases. V shed 5 bases and J 4 bases; nucleotides not matched to a gene: 3. CDR3 length: 14 residues. Per germline, CDR1 MNHEY and CDR2 SVGAGI. The CDR3, as DNA: TGTGCCAGCAGTCGACTAGCGGTATACAATGAGCAGTTCTTC. This codes for CASSRLAVYNEQFF.

The chain combines TRBV7-2 with TRBJ1-1; maybe TRBD1 (6 bases). This CDR3 region has 17 residues. Germline V gives CDR1 SGHTA, CDR2 FQGNSA. V gave up 0 bases and J gave up 0 bases, with 14 bases separating them. This CDR3 is CASSLAPGVYLNTEAFF. The DNA of the CDR3 is TGTGCCAGCAGCTTAGCACCAGGGGTCTATTTGAACACTGAAGCTTTCTTT.

The chain links TRBV7-9 to TRBJ1-5; tentative D call: TRBD1 (5 bases). Trimming pared 5 bases from V and 6 bases from J, leaving 17 bases between. Germline V gene data show CDR1 as SEHNR and CDR2 as FQNEAQ (reference sequence). The CDR3 is made up of 15 amino acids. Here the CDR3 reads CASSPRGGSGQPQHF. In DNA, the CDR3 is TGTGCCAGCAGCCCGAGGGGAGGGAGCGGTCAGCCCCAGCATTTT.

The chain uses TRBV29-1 and TRBJ2-1; 8 nucleotides align to TRBD1. Trimming removed 3 bases from V and 8 bases from J; junction bases left unmatched: 3. Germline assignment: CDR1 SQVTM and CDR2 ANQGSEA. The CDR3 runs to 12 residues. CDR3 sequence: CSVDDRGDEQFF. DNA of the CDR3: TGCAGCGTTGACGACAGGGGAGATGAGCAGTTCTTC.

The rearrangement uses TRBV4-3 and TRBJ2-2, with D possibly matching TRBD1 (6 bases). The CDR3 contains 15 residues. Germline V lookup: CDR1 LGHNA, CDR2 YSLEER. The V end lost 1 base, the J end lost 3 bases, and 9 bases lay between the germline ends. The CDR3, as DNA: TGCGCCAGCAGCCAAGGCACAGGGTACACCGGGGAGCTGTTTTTT. It yields the protein CASSQGTGYTGELFF.

V gene TRBV30 combines with J gene TRBJ1-2; 8 nucleotides match TRBD1. Germline trimming cut 2 bases from V and 4 bases from J; bases unmatched to any gene: 6. The germline V gene encodes CDR1 GTSNPN and CDR2 SVGIG (reference sequence). The CDR3 sequence is 14 residues long. In nucleotides, the CDR3 is TGTGCCTGGAGTCCCGGACAGGGACTCTATGGCTACACCTTC. It yields the protein CAWSPGQGLYGYTF.

The genes are TRBV4-2 and TRBJ1-2, with unresolved D. Germline lookup yields CDR1 LGHNA and CDR2 YNFKEQ. This CDR3 is built from 14 residues. Trimming cost V 0 bases and J 2 bases, with 7 bases left between them. This CDR3 reads CASSQDPENYGYTF. The DNA of the CDR3 is TGTGCCAGCAGCCAAGATCCAGAGAACTATGGCTACACCTTC.

J is TRBJ2-7 and V is TRBV11-2, with D maybe TRBD1 (6 bases). This CDR3 region has 15 residues. Germline CDR1 reads SGHAT; CDR2 reads FQNNGV. Trimming removed 3 bases at V and 0 bases at J, with 12 bases between. The CDR3 DNA sequence: TGTGCCAGCAGCTTCCCAGGGGTAAGCTCCTACGAGCAGTACTTC. This sequence encodes CASSFPGVSSYEQYF. The full variable domain, in which reference TRBV11-2 and TRBJ2-7 provide the parts outside the CDR3, is EAGVAQSPRYKIIEKRQSVAFWCNPISGHATLYWYQQILGQGPKLLIQFQNNGVVDDSQLPKDRFSAERLKGVDSTLKIQPAKLEDSAVYLCASSFPGVSSYEQYFGPGTRLTVT.

The CDR3 DNA reads TGTGCCAGCAGCTTAAGTCGTGGCGATGTAGGGGATGAGCAGTTCTTC. This translates into CASSLSRGDVGDEQFF. The genes are TRBV7-8 and TRBJ2-1; D is possibly TRBD1 (5 bases). Germline-derived CDR1 and CDR2 are SGHVS and FQNEAQ. V was clipped by 2 bases and J by 8 bases, with 19 bases between them. This CDR3 has 16 residues. Based on the CDR3 plus reference TRBV7-8 and TRBJ2-1, the full variable domain is GAGVSQSPRYKVAKRGQDVALRCDPISGHVSLFWYQQALGQGPEFLTYFQNEAQLDKSGLPSDRFFAERPEGSVSTLKIQRTQQEDSAVYLCASSLSRGDVGDEQFFGPGTRLTVL.